The 6 T cell receptor beta chains given below trace back to one sample, sequenced in a study of OX40 agonist ivuxolimab in advanced cancers. Libraries were constructed by the immunoSEQ multiplex PCR assay. The table comes from immuneACCESS by way of TCRdb, which keeps in-frame sequences with V and J called. Part of the clones is missing from these tables; in studies checked, under half for an unresolved V gene and the rest for unknown reasons. For this sample there are approximately 50,000 clones; roughly three quarters appear just once. Of the sample, 2% to 3% falls within the top ten clones. Sequenced here: CD4+ or CD8+ T cells sorted from blood, sampled in a trial of the OX40 agonist ivuxolimab. The receptors shown here come from an adult with an advanced solid tumor such as melanoma, head and neck, liver or kidney cancer.

CDR3 sequence reads: CASSLSGTGSPYTF. Written as DNA, the CDR3 is TGTGCCAGCAGTTTATCCGGGACAGGATCCCCTTACACCTTC. The chain has TRBV27 and TRBJ1-2, with 8 bases matching TRBD1. CDR1 and CDR2 from the germline V gene are MNHEY and SMNVEV (reference sequence). V shed 0 bases, J shed 11 bases, and the junction held 8 bases outside the gene matches. CDR3 length: 14 amino acids.

This clone was seen only a few times. This chain uses TRBV7-9 with TRBJ2-1; D perhaps matches TRBD1 (5 bases). The length of the CDR3 is 13 residues. The germline V gene encodes CDR1 SEHNR and CDR2 FQNEAQ (reference sequence). The ends were cut back, 5 bases at V and 3 bases at J, with 8 bases in the middle. CDR3: CASSPDSYNEQFF. Here the CDR3 DNA reads TGTGCCAGCAGCCCCGACAGCTACAATGAGCAGTTCTTC.

This chain links TRBV2 with TRBJ2-7; the D gene is possibly TRBD2 (5 bases). CDR3 length: 15 amino acids. From germline, CDR1 is SNHLY and CDR2 FYNNEI. Trimming shortened V by 7 bases and J by 5 bases, and 21 bases separated the two germline ends. CDR3 in DNA: TGTGCCAGCAAGACGGAGAAAGGGAGAACTCACGAGCAGTACTTC. This translates into CASKTEKGRTHEQYF.

The chain joins TRBV6-5 to TRBJ1-1; no definite D call. CDR3 size: 11 residues. CDR1 MNHEY and CDR2 SVGAGI come from the germline V gene. V lost 6 bases and J 7 bases, leaving 9 bases between the germline ends. CDR3 DNA: TGTGCCAGCAGCCTAGGGAGTGAAGCTTTCTTT. Protein: CASSLGSEAFF.

This chain uses TRBV7-9 with TRBJ2-7; D possibly corresponds to TRBD1 (5 bases). The V gene lost 4 bases and the J gene lost 0 bases, with 10 bases spanning the gap. This CDR3 has 14 amino acids. Germline values: CDR1 SEHNR, CDR2 FQNEAQ (reference sequence). CDR3 residues: CASSYDRFSYEQYF. CDR3 bases: TGTGCCAGCAGCTACGACAGATTCTCCTACGAGCAGTACTTC.

The V gene is TRBV4-3, the J gene TRBJ1-6, with D perhaps TRBD1 (5 bases). The germline CDR1 and CDR2 sequences are LGHNA and YSLEER. CDR3 length: 17 amino acids. The V gene lost 0 bases and the J gene lost 3 bases, with 12 bases spanning the gap. This CDR3 is CASSQEEGFDYNSPLHF. CDR3 DNA: TGCGCCAGCAGCCAAGAGGAGGGGTTTGACTATAATTCACCCCTCCACTTT.